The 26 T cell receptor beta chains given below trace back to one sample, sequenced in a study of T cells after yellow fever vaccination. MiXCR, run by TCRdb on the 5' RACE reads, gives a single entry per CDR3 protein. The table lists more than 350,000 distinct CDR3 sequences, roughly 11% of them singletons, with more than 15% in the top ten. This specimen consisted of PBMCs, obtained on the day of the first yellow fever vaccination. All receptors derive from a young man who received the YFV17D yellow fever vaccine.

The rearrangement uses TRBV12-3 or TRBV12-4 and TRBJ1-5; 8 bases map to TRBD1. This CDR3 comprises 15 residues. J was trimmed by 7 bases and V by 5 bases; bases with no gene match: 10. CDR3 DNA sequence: TGTGCCAGCAGTATACGGACAGGGTCGGAGCAGCCCCAGCATTTT. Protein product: CASSIRTGSEQPQHF.

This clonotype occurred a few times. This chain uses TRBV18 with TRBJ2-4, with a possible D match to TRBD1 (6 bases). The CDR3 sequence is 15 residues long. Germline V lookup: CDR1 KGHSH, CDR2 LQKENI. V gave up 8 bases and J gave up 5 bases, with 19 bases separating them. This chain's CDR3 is CASSFQGKGQNIQYF. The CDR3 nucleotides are TGTGCCAGCAGTTTCCAGGGGAAGGGGCAAAACATTCAGTACTTC.

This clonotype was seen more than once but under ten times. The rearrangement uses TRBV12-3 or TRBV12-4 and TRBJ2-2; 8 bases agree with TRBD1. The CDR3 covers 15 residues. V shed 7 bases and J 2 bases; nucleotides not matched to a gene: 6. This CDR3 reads CASILGTGNTGELFF. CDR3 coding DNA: TGTGCCAGCATACTCGGGACAGGAAACACCGGGGAGCTGTTTTTT.

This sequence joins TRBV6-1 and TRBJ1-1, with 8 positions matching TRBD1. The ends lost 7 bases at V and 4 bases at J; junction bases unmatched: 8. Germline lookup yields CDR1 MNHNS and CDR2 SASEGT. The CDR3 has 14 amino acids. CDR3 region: CASTNGQGITEAFF. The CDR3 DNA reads TGTGCCAGCACGAACGGACAGGGTATCACTGAAGCTTTCTTT.

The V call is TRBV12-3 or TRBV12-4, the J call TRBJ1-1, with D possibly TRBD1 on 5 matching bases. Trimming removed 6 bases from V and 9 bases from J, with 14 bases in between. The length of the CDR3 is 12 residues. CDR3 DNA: TGTGCCAGCAGGGGCCTGGGGGGGAAAGCTTTCTTT. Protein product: CASRGLGGKAFF.

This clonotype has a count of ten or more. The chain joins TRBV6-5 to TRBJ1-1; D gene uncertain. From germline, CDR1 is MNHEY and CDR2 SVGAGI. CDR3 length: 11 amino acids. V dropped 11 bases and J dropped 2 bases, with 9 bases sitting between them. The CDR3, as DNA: TGTGCCTGCTGGGGTAACACTGAAGCTTTCTTT. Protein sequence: CACWGNTEAFF.

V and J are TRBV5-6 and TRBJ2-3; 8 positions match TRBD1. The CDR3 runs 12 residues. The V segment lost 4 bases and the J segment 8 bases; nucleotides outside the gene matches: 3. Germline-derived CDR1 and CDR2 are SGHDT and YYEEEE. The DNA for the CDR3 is TGTGCCAGCAGCCGACAGGGGCCTACGCAGTATTTT. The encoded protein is CASSRQGPTQYF. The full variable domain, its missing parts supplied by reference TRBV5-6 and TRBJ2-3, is DAGVTQSPTHLIKTRGQQVTLRCSPKSGHDTVSWYQQALGQGPQFIFQYYEEEERQRGNFPDRFSGHQFPNYSSELNVNALLLGDSALYLCASSRQGPTQYFGPGTRLTVL.

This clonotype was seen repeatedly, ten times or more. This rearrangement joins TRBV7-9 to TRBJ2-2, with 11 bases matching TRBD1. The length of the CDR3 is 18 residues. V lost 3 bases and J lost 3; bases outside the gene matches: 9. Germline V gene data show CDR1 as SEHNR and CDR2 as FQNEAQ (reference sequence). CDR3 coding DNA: TGTGCCAGCAGCTTCTGGACAGGGGGCAACTGGGACACCGGGGAGCTGTTTTTT. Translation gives CASSFWTGGNWDTGELFF.

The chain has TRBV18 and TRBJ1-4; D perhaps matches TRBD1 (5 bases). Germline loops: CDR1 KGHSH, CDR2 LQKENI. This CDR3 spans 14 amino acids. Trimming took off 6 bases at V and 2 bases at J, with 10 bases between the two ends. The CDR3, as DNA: TGTGCCAGCTCCCAACAGGAGACTAATGAAAAACTGTTTTTT. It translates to CASSQQETNEKLFF.

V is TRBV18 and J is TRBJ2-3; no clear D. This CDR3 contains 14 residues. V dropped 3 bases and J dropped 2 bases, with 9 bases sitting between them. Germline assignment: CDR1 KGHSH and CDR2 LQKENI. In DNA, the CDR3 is TGTGCCAGCTCACCCCTCCTACCCACAGATACGCAGTATTTT. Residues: CASSPLLPTDTQYF.

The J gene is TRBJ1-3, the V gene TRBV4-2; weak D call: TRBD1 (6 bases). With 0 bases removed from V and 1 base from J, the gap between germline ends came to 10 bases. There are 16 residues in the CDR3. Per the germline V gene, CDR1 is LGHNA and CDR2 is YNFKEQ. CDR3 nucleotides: TGTGCCAGCAGCCAAGAGCAGGGGAGGTCTGGAAACACCATATATTTT. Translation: CASSQEQGRSGNTIYF.

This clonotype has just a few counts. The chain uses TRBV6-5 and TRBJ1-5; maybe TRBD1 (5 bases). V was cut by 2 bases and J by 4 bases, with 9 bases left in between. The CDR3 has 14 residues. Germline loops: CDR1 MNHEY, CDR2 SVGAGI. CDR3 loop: CASSYPGTNQPQHF. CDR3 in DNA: TGTGCCAGCAGTTACCCCGGGACTAATCAGCCCCAGCATTTT.

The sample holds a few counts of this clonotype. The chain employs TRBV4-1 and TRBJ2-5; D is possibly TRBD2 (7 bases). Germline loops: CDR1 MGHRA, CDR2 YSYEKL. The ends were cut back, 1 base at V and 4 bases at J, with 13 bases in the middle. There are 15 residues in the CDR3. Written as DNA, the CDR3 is TGCGCCAGCAGCCAAGGTTCGGGGGGCCGAGAGACCCAGTACTTC. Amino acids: CASSQGSGGRETQYF.

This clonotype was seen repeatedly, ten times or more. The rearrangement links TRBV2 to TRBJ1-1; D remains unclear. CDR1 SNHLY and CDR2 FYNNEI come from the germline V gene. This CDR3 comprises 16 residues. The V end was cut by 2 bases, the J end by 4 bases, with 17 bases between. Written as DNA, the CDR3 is TGTGCCAGCAGTGAATTTCTGCTGTCGGTCGGCACTGAAGCTTTCTTT. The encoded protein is CASSEFLLSVGTEAFF.

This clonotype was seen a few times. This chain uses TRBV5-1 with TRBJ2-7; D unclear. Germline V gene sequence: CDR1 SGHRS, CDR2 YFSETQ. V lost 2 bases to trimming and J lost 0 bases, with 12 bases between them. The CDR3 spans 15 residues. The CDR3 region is CASSFGRLSSYEQYF. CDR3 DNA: TGCGCCAGCAGCTTTGGCAGGTTGAGCTCCTACGAGCAGTACTTC.

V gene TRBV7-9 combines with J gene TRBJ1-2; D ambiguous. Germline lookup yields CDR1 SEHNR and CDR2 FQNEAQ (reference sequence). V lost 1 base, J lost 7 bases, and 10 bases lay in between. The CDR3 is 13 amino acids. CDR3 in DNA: TGTGCCAGCAGCTTAGAAAGATTTAGTGGCTACACCTTC. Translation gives CASSLERFSGYTF.

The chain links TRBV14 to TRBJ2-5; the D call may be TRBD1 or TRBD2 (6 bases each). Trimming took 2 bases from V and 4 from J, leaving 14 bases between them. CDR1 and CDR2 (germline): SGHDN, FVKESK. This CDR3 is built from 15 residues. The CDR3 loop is CASSQIRGGGETQYF. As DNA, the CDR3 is TGTGCCAGCAGCCAAATCAGGGGAGGCGGAGAGACCCAGTACTTC.

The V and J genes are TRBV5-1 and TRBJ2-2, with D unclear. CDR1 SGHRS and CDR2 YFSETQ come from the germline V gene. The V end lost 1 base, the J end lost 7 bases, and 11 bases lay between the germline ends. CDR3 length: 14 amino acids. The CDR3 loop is CASSLWSESGELFF. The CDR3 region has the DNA TGCGCCAGCAGCTTGTGGTCCGAAAGCGGGGAGCTGTTTTTT.

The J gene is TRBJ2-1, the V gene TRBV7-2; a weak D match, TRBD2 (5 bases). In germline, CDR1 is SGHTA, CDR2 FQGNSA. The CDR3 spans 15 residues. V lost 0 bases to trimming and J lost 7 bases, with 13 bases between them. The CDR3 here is CASSLAGLAANEQFF. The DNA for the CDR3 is TGTGCCAGCAGCTTAGCTGGGCTAGCTGCGAATGAGCAGTTCTTC.

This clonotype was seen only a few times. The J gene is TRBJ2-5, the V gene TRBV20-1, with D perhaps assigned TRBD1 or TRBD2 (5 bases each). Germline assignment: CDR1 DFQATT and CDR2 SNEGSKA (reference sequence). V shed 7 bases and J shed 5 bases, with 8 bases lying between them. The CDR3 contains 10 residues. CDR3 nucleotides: TGCAGTGGTTGGGGGGAGACCCAGTACTTC. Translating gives CSGWGETQYF.

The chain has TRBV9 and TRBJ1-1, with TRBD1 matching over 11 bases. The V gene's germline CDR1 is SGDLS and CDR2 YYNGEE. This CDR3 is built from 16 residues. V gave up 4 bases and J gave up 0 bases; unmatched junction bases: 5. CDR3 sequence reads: CASSLRDRGVNTEAFF. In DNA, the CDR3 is TGTGCCAGCAGCCTCCGGGACAGGGGGGTGAACACTGAAGCTTTCTTT. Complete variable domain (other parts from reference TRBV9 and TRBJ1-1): DSGVTQTPKHLITATGQRVTLRCSPRSGDLSVYWYQQSLDQGLQFLIQYYNGEERAKGNILERFSAQQFPDLHSELNLSSLELGDSALYFCASSLRDRGVNTEAFFGQGTRLTVV.

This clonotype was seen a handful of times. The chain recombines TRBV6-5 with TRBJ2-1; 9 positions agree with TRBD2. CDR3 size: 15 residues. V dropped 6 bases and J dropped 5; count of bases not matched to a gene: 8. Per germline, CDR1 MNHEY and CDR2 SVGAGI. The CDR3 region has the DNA TGTGCCAGCAGGGTAAGACTAGCGGTCCACAATGAGCAGTTCTTC. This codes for CASRVRLAVHNEQFF.

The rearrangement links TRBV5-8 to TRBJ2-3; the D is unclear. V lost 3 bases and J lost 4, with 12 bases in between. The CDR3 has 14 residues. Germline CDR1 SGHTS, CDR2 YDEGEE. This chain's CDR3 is CASSSTGSSDTQYF. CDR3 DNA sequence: TGTGCCAGCAGCTCGACGGGTTCTTCAGATACGCAGTATTTT. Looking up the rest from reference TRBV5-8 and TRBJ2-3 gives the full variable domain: EAGVTQSPTHLIKTRGQQATLRCSPISGHTSVYWYQQALGLGLQFLLWYDEGEERNRGNFPPRFSGRQFPNYSSELNVNALELEDSALYLCASSSTGSSDTQYFGPGTRLTVL.

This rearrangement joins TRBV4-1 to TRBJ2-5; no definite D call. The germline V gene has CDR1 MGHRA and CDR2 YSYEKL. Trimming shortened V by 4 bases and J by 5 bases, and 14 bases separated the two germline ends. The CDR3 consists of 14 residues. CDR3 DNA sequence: TGCGCCAGCAGCCGCGGCCAGCTGGGGGAGACCCAGTACTTC. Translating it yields CASSRGQLGETQYF.

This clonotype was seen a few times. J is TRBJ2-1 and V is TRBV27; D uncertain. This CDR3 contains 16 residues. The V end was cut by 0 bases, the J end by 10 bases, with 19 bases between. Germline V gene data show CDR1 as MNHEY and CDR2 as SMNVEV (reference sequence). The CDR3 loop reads CASSLSGTPLSIEQFF. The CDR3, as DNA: TGTGCCAGCAGTTTATCTGGAACTCCCTTGTCAATCGAGCAGTTCTTC.

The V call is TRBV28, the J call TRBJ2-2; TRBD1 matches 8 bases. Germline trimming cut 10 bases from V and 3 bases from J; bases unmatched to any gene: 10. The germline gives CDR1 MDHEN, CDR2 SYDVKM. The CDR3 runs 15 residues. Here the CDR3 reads CAIHAGTGYTGELFF. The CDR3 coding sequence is TGTGCCATCCACGCCGGGACAGGATACACCGGGGAGCTGTTTTTT.